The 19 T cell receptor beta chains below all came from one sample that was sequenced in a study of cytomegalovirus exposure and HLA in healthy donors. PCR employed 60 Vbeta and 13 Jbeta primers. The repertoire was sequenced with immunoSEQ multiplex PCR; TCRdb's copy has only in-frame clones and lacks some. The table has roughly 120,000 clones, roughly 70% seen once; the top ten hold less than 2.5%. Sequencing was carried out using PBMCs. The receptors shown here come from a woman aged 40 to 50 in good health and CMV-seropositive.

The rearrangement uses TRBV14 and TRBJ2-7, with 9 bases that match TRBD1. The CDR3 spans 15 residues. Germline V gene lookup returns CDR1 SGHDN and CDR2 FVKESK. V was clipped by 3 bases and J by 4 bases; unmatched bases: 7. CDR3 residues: CASSQRTGDVYEQYF. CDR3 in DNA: TGTGCCAGCAGCCAGAGGACAGGGGATGTTTACGAGCAGTACTTC.

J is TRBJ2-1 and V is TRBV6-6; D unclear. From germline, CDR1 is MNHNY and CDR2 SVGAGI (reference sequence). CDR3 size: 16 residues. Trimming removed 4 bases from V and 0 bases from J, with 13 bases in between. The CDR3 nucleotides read TGTGCCAGCAGTTCCCCCTCTCCTAGCTCCTACAATGAGCAGTTCTTC. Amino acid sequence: CASSSPSPSSYNEQFF.

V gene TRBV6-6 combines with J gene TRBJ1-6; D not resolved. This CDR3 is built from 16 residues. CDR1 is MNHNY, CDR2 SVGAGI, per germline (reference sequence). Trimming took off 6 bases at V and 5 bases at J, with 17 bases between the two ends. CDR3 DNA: TGTGCCAGCAGCGACCGGGCGGGATTAGATAATTCACCCCTCCACTTT. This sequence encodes CASSDRAGLDNSPLHF.

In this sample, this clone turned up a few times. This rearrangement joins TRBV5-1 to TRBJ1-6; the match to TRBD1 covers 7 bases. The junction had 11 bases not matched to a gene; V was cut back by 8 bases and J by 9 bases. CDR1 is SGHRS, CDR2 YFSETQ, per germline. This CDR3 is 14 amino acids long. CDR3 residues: CASRLTGIGSPLHF. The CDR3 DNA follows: TGCGCCAGTCGTCTGACAGGGATCGGTTCACCCCTCCACTTT.

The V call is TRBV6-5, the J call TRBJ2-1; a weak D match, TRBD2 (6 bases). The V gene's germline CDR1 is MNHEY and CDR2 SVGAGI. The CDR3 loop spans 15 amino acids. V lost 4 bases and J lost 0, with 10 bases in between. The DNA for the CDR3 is TGTGCCAGCAGTTCGGGACTCAGCTCCTACAATGAGCAGTTCTTC. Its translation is CASSSGLSSYNEQFF.

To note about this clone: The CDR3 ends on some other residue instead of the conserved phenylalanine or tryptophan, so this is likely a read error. CDR3 DNA: TGTGCCAGCAGCCGTCCTACGGGGAGCTCCTACGAGCAGTACCTC. Amino acids: CASSRPTGSSYEQYL. The rearrangement uses TRBV5-4 and TRBJ2-7; tentative D call: TRBD2 (5 bases). Germline V gives CDR1 SGHNT, CDR2 YYREEE (reference sequence). V was cut by 4 bases and J by 0 bases, with 14 bases left in between. The CDR3 is made up of 15 amino acids.

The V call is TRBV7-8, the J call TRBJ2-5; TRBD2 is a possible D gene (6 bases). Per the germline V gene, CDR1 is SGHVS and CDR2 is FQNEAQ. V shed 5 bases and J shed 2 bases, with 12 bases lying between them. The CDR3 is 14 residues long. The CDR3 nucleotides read TGTGCCAGCAGCCATGGGCGGGGACAAGAGACCCAGTACTTC. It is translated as CASSHGRGQETQYF.

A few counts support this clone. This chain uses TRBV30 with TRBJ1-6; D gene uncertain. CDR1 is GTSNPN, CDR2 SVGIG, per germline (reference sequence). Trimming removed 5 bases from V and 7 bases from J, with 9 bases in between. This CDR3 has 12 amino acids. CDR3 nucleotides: TGTGCCTGGTCTAGCGGGAATTCACCCCTCCACTTT. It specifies CAWSSGNSPLHF. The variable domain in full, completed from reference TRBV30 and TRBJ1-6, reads SQTIHQWPATLVQPVGSPLSLECTVEGTSNPNLYWYRQAAGRGLQLLFYSVGIGQISSEVPQNLSASRPQDRQFILSSKKLLLSDSGFYLCAWSSGNSPLHFGNGTRLTVT.

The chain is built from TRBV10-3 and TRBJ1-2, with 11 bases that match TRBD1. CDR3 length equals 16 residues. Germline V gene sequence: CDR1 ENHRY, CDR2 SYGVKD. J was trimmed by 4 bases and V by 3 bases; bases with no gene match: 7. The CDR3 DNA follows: TGTGCCATCAGTGAACCCTACGGGACAGGGGGCTATGGCTACACCTTC. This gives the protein CAISEPYGTGGYGYTF.

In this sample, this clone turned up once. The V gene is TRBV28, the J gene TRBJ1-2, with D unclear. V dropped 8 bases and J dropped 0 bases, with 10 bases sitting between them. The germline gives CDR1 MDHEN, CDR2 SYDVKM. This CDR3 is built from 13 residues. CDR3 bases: TGTGCCAGCGGACTGATCGCTAACTATGGCTACACCTTC. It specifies CASGLIANYGYTF.

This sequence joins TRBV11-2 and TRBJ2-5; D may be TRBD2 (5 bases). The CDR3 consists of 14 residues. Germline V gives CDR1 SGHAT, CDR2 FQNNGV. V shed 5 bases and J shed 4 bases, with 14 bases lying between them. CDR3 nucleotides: TGTGCCAGCAGCGAGCGTCGCGGGCGAGAGACCCAGTACTTC. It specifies CASSERRGRETQYF. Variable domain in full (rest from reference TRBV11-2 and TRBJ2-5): EAGVAQSPRYKIIEKRQSVAFWCNPISGHATLYWYQQILGQGPKLLIQFQNNGVVDDSQLPKDRFSAERLKGVDSTLKIQPAKLEDSAVYLCASSERRGRETQYFGPGTRLLVL.

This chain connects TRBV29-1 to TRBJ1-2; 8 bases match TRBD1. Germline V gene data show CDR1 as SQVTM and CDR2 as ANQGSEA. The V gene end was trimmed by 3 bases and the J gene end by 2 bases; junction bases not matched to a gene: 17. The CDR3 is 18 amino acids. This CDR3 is CSVEGRQGARRGNYGYTF. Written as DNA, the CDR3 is TGCAGCGTTGAGGGTAGGCAGGGGGCGCGAAGGGGGAACTATGGCTACACCTTC.

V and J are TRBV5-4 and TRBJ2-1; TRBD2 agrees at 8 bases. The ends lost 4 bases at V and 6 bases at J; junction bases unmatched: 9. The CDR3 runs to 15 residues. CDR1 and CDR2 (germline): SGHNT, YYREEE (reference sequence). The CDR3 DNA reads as TGTGCCAGCAGCCTACCGGGACTAGGGCGCAATGAGCAGTTCTTC. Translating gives CASSLPGLGRNEQFF.

CDR3 coding DNA: TGTGCCAGCAGTTTACTGAGCGGGGACTACAATGAGCAGTTCTTC. Translated, it gives CASSLLSGDYNEQFF. This chain links TRBV28 with TRBJ2-1, with 7 bases fitting TRBD2. The CDR3 loop spans 15 amino acids. Germline V lookup: CDR1 MDHEN, CDR2 SYDVKM. The trim removed 2 bases at V and 3 bases at J, leaving 4 bases unmatched.

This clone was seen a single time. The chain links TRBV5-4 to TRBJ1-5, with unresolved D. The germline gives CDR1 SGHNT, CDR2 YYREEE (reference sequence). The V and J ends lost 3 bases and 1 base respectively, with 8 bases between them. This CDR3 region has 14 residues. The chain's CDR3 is CASSSDGSNQPQHF. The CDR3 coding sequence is TGTGCCAGCAGCTCCGACGGGAGCAATCAGCCCCAGCATTTT.

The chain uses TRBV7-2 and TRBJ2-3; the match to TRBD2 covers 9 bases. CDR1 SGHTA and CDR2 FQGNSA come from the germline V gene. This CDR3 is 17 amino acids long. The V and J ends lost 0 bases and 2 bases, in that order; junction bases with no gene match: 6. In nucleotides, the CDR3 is TGTGCCAGCAGCTTAGCGAGCCTAGCGGGGATCACAGATACGCAGTATTTT. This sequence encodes CASSLASLAGITDTQYF. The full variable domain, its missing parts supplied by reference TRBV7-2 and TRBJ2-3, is GAGVSQSPSNKVTEKGKDVELRCDPISGHTALYWYRQSLGQGLEFLIYFQGNSAPDKSGLPSDRFSAERTGGSVSTLTIQRTQQEDSAVYLCASSLASLAGITDTQYFGPGTRLTVL.

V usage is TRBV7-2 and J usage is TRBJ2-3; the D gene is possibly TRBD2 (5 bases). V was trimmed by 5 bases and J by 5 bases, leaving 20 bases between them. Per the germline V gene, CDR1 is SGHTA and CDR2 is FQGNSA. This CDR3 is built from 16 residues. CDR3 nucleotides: TGTGCCAGCAGCCCTACCCGAGGAGGCCCACGAGATACGCAGTATTTT. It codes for CASSPTRGGPRDTQYF.

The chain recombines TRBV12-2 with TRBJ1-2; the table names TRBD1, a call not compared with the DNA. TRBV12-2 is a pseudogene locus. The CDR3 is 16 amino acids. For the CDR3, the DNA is TGTGCAAGTCGCTTAGCCCGGGACAGGGTACACTACGGCTACACCTTC. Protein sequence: CASRLARDRVHYGYTF.

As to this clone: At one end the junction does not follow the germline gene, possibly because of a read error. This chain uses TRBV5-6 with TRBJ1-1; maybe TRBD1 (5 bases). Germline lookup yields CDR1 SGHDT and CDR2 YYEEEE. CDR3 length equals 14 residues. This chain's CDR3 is CASGLGLLNTEAFF. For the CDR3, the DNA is TGTGCCAGCGGCTTGGGACTGCTAAACACTGAAGCTTTCTTT.